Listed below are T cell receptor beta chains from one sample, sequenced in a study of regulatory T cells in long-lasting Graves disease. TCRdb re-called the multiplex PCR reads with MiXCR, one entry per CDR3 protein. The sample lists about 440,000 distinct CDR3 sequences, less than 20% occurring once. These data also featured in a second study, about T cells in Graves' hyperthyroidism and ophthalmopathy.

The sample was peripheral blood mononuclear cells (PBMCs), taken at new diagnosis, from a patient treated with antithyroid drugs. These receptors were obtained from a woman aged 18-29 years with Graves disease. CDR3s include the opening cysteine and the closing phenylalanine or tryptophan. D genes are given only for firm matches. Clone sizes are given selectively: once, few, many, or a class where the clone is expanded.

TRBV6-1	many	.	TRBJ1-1	TGTGCCAGCAGCTCTACTCAGACAGGATTCACTGAAGCTTTCTTT	CASSSTQTGFTEAFF
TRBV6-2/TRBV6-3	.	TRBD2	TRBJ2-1	TGTGCCAGCAGTTACTGGGCTAGCGGTACCTACAATGAGCAGTTCTTC	CASSYWASGTYNEQFF
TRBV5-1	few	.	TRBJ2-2	TGCGCCAGCAGCTTGGTGGTGGCCGGGGAGCTGTTTTTT	CASSLVVAGELFF
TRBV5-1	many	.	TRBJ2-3	TGTGCCAGCAGCCCACCAACAGATACGCAGTATTTT	CASSPPTDTQYF
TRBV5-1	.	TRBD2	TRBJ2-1	TGCGCCAGCAGCCCGCTAGCGGGAGGGATAGCTTACAATGAGCAGTTCTTC	CASSPLAGGIAYNEQFF
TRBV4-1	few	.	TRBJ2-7	TGCGCCAGCAGCCAAGAGGGCGGGATTAGTTTGTCCTACGAGCAGTACTTC	CASSQEGGISLSYEQYF
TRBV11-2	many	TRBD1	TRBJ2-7	TGTGCCAGCAGCTTACTGACAGGGTACTACGAGCAGTACTTC	CASSLLTGYYEQYF
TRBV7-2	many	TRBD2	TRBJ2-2	TGTGCCAGCAGCTTCGCCGGGACTAGCGCATATACGAACACCGGGGAGCTGTTTTTT	CASSFAGTSAYTNTGELFF
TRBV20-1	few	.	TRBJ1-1	TGCAGTGCTAGAGATATTCTCCAGGGGGAAGCTTTCTTT	CSARDILQGEAFF
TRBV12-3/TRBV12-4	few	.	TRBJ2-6	TGTGCCAGCAGTTTCGGGACTGGGGCCAACGTCCTGACTTTC	CASSFGTGANVLTF
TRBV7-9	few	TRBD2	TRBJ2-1	TGTGCCAGCAGCCACTACCCGAATAGCGGGAACAATGAGCAGTTCTTC	CASSHYPNSGNNEQFF
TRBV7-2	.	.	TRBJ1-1	TGTGCCAGCAGATATCGCACTGAAGCTTTCTTT	CASRYRTEAFF
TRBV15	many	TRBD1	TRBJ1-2	TGTGCCACCTCGACCGGGACAGGGGATGGCTACACCTTC	CATSTGTGDGYTF
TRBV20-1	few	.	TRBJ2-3	TGCAGTGCTATCTTAGCCCCTATGACAACCTCTAGCACAGATACGCAGTATTTT	CSAILAPMTTSSTDTQYF
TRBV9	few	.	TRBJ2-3	TGTGCCAGCAGCGTAGCTCTGTGGGATACGCAGTATTTT	CASSVALWDTQYF
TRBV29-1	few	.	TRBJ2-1	TGCAGCGTTGGGTTGGGTGCCCGCGAGCAGTTCTTC	CSVGLGAREQFF
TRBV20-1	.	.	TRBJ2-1	TGCAGTGCTAGAGTCTTCGATGAGCAGTTCTTC	CSARVFDEQFF
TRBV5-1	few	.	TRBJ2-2	TGCGCCAGCAGCTTGGGATATTCCGGGGAGCTGTTTTTT	CASSLGYSGELFF
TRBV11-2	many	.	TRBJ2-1	TGTGCCAGCAGCAACCCGAGGGGCAATGAGCAGTTCTTC	CASSNPRGNEQFF
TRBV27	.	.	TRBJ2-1	TGTGCCAGCAGTCCGTGGTGGGTGCGGAGGGGAAGTTACAATGAGCAGTTCTTC	CASSPWWVRRGSYNEQFF
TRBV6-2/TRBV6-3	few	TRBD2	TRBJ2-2	TGTGCCAGCAGTTACAGCCTAGCGGGAGGGAAGGACACCGGGGAGCTGTTTTTT	CASSYSLAGGKDTGELFF
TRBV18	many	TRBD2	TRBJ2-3	TGTGCCAGCTCACCAATACTAGCGACTAGCACAGATACGCAGTATTTT	CASSPILATSTDTQYF
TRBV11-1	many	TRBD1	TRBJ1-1	TGTGCCAGCAGCCAAGGACAGGGGAACACTGAAGCTTTCTTT	CASSQGQGNTEAFF
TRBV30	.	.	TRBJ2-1	TGTGCCTGGAGTAAGAATCATGAGCAGTTCTTC	CAWSKNHEQFF
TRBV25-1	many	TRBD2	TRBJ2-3	TGTGCCAGCAGTGAATCTATCCTAGCGGGAGTAGGGGATACGCAGTATTTT	CASSESILAGVGDTQYF
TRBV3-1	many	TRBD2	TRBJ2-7	TGTGCCAGCAGCCACTCTAGCGGGAGCTCCTACGAGCAGTACTTC	CASSHSSGSSYEQYF
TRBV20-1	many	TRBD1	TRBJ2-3	TGCAGTGCAGCCTCCGGGACAGGAGGAGAAGATACGCAGTATTTT	CSAASGTGGEDTQYF
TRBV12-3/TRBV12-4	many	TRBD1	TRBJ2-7	TGTGCCAGCCAGGGACAGCCCTACGAGCAGTACTTC	CASQGQPYEQYF
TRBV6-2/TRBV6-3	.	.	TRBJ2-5	TGTGCCAGCAGTTACTCGGGACACCCAGGAGAGACCCAGTACTTC	CASSYSGHPGETQYF
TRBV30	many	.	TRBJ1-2	TGTGCCTGGAGTGTTGCCAGGTCCTTCTATGGCTACACCTTC	CAWSVARSFYGYTF
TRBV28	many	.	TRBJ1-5	TGTGCCAGCGTTGAAGGGGTCGGGGTCGGTCAGCCCCAGCATTTT	CASVEGVGVGQPQHF
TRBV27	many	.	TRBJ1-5	TGTGCCAGCAGTTTTGATAGCAATCAGCCCCAGCATTTT	CASSFDSNQPQHF
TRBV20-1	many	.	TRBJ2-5	TGCAGTGCTAGCGGCTCCGGTTCCCAAGAGACCCAGTACTTC	CSASGSGSQETQYF
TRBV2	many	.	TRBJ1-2	TGTGCCAGCAGTGAGATCGTCAGGGAAGGCTACACCTTC	CASSEIVREGYTF
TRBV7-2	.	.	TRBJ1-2	TGTGCCAGCAGCTTAGGGCAGGGCGAGACAACCTCCTATGGCTACACCTTC	CASSLGQGETTSYGYTF
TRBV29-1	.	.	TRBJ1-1	TGCAGCGTTGAAGATGGGACGCCCACTGAAGCTTTCTTT	CSVEDGTPTEAFF
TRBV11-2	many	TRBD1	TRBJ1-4	TGTGCCAGCAGCTTAGACAGGGGGAATGAAAAACTGTTTTTT	CASSLDRGNEKLFF
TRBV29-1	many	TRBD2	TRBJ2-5	TGCAGCACTGGGGGACTAGCGGAGGGGCAAGAGACCCAGTACTTC	CSTGGLAEGQETQYF
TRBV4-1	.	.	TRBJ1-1	TGCGCCAGCAGCCAAGATCCAGGTGAAGCTTTCTTT	CASSQDPGEAFF
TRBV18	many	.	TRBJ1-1	TGTGCCAGCTCAGGGGAGATAATGAACACTGAAGCTTTCTTT	CASSGEIMNTEAFF
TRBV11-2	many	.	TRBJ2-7	TGTGCCATTACGGGACTCTCCTACGAGCAGTACTTC	CAITGLSYEQYF
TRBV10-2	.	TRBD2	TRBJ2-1	TGCGCCAGCGGGTGGACGGGAGGAGGCTCCTACAATGAGCAGTTCTTC	CASGWTGGGSYNEQFF
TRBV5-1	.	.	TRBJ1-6	TGCGCCAGCAGCTTGGTTCGGCCTTCAGATTCACCCCTCCACTTT	CASSLVRPSDSPLHF
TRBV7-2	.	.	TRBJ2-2	TGTGCCAGCAGCTTAGAGTTTAGCGGAGGAGCTGGTGGGGGGGAGCTGTTTTTT	CASSLEFSGGAGGGELFF
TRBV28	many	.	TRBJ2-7	TGTGCCAGCACCCTTTGGGGCGGCAGGTCCTACGAGCAGTACTTC	CASTLWGGRSYEQYF